The rows below give T cell receptor beta chains drawn from one sample of a study of blood T cell repertoires in COVID-19. Profiling relied on immunoSEQ multiplex PCR, and the TCRdb table lists in-frame clones only, not all of them. Found here are tens of thousands of clones, 65% to 90% of them singletons; the top ten hold 1.2%. Sequencing was performed on peripheral blood. Source of these receptors: a man aged 40-55 years with acute or convalescent COVID-19. Both conserved end residues are part of each CDR3. The order of the fields is J gene, D gene, clone size, V gene, CDR3 protein, CDR3 DNA. A D gene is named only where the DNA matches it firmly. Clone size is stated in some rows and not others, as once, few, many or a class when expanded.

TRBJ1-6 TRBD1 - TRBV11-1 CASSSRDRASPLHF TGTGCCAGCAGTTCCCGGGACAGGGCTTCACCCCTCCACTTT
TRBJ1-1 - - TRBV11-3 CASSLAFMNTEAFF TGTGCCAGCAGCTTAGCATTCATGAACACTGAAGCTTTCTTT
TRBJ2-4 - - TRBV6-5 CASRRGGDKNIQYF TGTGCCAGCAGAAGGGGCGGTGACAAAAACATTCAGTACTTC
TRBJ1-2 - - TRBV5-1 CASSPSGRAYGYTF TGCGCCAGCAGCCCGAGTGGGAGGGCCTATGGCTACACCTTC
TRBJ1-2 - - TRBV5-4 CASSFGGEGDYGYTF TGTGCCAGCAGTTTTGGAGGGGAGGGGGACTATGGCTACACCTTC
TRBJ2-1 - - TRBV3-1/TRBV3-2 CASSQDRASSFNEQFF TGTGCCAGCAGCCAAGACAGGGCTTCAAGTTTCAATGAGCAGTTCTTC
TRBJ1-1 - - TRBV30 CAWSLTNSVAFF TGTGCCTGGAGTCTTACGAACAGTGTAGCTTTCTTT
TRBJ1-6 - - TRBV5-1 CASSLAGAQGGSPLHF TGCGCCAGCAGCTTGGCCGGGGCGCAGGGAGGATCACCCCTCCACTTT
TRBJ2-5 TRBD1 - TRBV6-5 CASSPGQEKTQYF TGTGCCAGCAGCCCAGGACAGGAAAAGACCCAGTACTTC
TRBJ2-7 - - TRBV2 CASSDPGNEQYF TGTGCCAGCAGTGATCCAGGGAACGAGCAGTACTTC
TRBJ2-3 - - TRBV9 CASSVSGGRTDTQYF TGTGCCAGCAGCGTCTCCGGGGGAAGGACAGATACGCAGTATTTT
TRBJ2-5 TRBD2 - TRBV11-3 CASSLRPPSGGGETQYF TGTGCCAGCAGCTTAAGACCCCCCTCGGGAGGAGGAGAGACCCAGTACTTC
TRBJ2-3 - - TRBV5-6 CASIYLRGPSTDTQYF TGTGCCAGCATATATTTGCGGGGGCCTTCCACAGATACGCAGTATTTT
TRBJ1-1 TRBD1 - TRBV9 CASSPGTGGVIEAFF TGTGCCAGCAGCCCAGGGACAGGTGGGGTCATCGAAGCTTTCTTT
TRBJ1-4 TRBD1 - TRBV5-1 CASSARTGLNEKLFF TGCGCCAGCAGCGCTCGGACAGGTCTGAATGAAAAACTGTTTTTT
TRBJ1-1 TRBD1 - TRBV11-1 CASSSGQGYTEAFF TGTGCCAGCAGCTCTGGACAGGGCTACACTGAAGCTTTCTTT
TRBJ1-1 - - TRBV30 CAWSADRNTEAFF TGTGCCTGGAGTGCGGACAGGAACACTGAAGCTTTCTTT
TRBJ1-1 TRBD1 once TRBV3-1/TRBV3-2 CASSPRTGGTEAFF TGTGCCAGCAGCCCGCGGACAGGGGGCACTGAAGCTTTCTTT
TRBJ2-3 - - TRBV18 CASSQTQRATDTQYF TGTGCCAGCTCACAAACGCAGCGGGCAACAGATACGCAGTATTTT
TRBJ1-3 - - TRBV7-3 CASSPGPITNGNTIYF TGTGCCAGCAGCCCAGGCCCCATAACAAATGGAAACACCATATATTTT
TRBJ1-2 TRBD1 - TRBV28 CASGQGNNYGYTF TGTGCCAGCGGACAGGGGAACAACTATGGCTACACCTTC
TRBJ1-5 TRBD1 few TRBV6-6 CASSYGQGGQPQHF TGTGCCAGCAGTTATGGACAGGGGGGGCAGCCCCAGCATTTT
TRBJ2-5 TRBD2 - TRBV3-1/TRBV3-2 CASSELAGGPSETQYF TGTGCCAGCAGCGAACTAGCGGGGGGGCCTTCGGAGACCCAGTACTTC
TRBJ1-3 - - TRBV5-1 CASKPGSSGNTIYF TGCGCCAGCAAACCAGGAAGCTCTGGAAACACCATATATTTT
TRBJ2-5 - - TRBV7-2 CASSPAGPQETQYF TGTGCCAGCAGCCCCGCGGGACCTCAAGAGACCCAGTACTTC
TRBJ1-5 TRBD1 - TRBV6-1 CASSDAWQGANSNQPQHF TGTGCCAGCAGTGACGCTTGGCAGGGGGCTAATAGCAATCAGCCCCAGCATTTT
TRBJ1-2 TRBD1 - TRBV19 CASTGTGLSGYTF TGTGCCAGTACTGGGACAGGGCTAAGTGGCTACACCTTC
TRBJ1-1 - - TRBV30 CAWSKRGEAFF TGTGCCTGGAGTAAGAGAGGTGAAGCTTTCTTT
TRBJ1-2 TRBD1 - TRBV7-3 CASSPGGQGNYGYTF TGTGCCAGCAGCCCGGGGGGACAGGGTAACTATGGCTACACCTTC
TRBJ1-6 TRBD1 - TRBV5-1 CASSLGPGQVGSPLHF TGCGCCAGCAGCTTGGGTCCAGGACAGGTTGGTTCACCCCTCCACTTT
TRBJ2-7 TRBD2 - TRBV7-2 CASSNRAGGLYEQYF TGTGCCAGCAGCAATAGAGCGGGGGGGCTCTACGAGCAGTACTTC
TRBJ1-2 - - TRBV18 CASSPNGNYGYTF TGTGCCAGCTCACCAAACGGGAACTATGGCTACACCTTC
TRBJ1-2 TRBD1 - TRBV2 CASSTGDRRYTF TGTGCCAGCAGTACTGGGGACAGACGCTACACCTTC
TRBJ1-4 TRBD1 - TRBV19 CASSPTGTALEKLFF TGTGCCAGTAGTCCCACCGGGACAGCACTTGAAAAACTGTTTTTT
TRBJ1-2 - - TRBV2 CASSAGRGTYGYTF TGTGCCAGCAGCGCGGGGAGGGGGACTTATGGCTACACCTTC
TRBJ2-1 - - TRBV6-1 CASSEDPAGEGDEQFF TGTGCCAGCAGTGAAGATCCGGCGGGGGAGGGGGATGAGCAGTTCTTC
TRBJ2-3 - - TRBV5-1 CASSLTDTQYF TGCGCCAGCAGCCTAACAGATACGCAGTATTTT
TRBJ1-3 TRBD1 once TRBV18 CASSPRQPGTESSGNTIYF TGTGCCAGCTCACCACGGCAACCGGGGACAGAGAGCTCTGGAAACACCATATATTTT
TRBJ1-5 - - TRBV10-1 CASSAGGNQPQHF TGCGCCAGCAGTGCGGGCGGGAATCAGCCCCAGCATTTT